The present T cell receptor beta chain was sequenced within a study of OX40 agonist ivuxolimab in advanced cancers. Germline-derived CDR1 and CDR2 are SGHRS and YFSETQ. This CDR3 contains 16 residues. V lost 0 bases and J lost 2, with 14 bases in between. Regarding this clone: Its antigen remains unidentified.

Here immunoSEQ multiplex PCR was the method, and the copy in TCRdb shows in-frame clones only, minus some. The sample holds roughly 35,000 clones; 80% to 85% are singletons and the top ten take around a fifth. Broader study findings: Normalized expansion of T-cell clones was also low for some nonresponders.

This sequence originates from an adult with an advanced solid tumor such as melanoma, head and neck, liver or kidney cancer. This sequence joins TRBV5-1 and TRBJ2-5; either TRBD1 or TRBD2 may fit D (6 bases each). Sequenced material: CD4+ or CD8+ T cells sorted from blood, taken in a trial of the OX40 agonist ivuxolimab. The CDR3 DNA sequence: TGCGCCAGCAGCTTGGCCTCGGGGGCGGTACAAGAGACCCAGTACTTC. As protein: CASSLASGAVQETQYF.